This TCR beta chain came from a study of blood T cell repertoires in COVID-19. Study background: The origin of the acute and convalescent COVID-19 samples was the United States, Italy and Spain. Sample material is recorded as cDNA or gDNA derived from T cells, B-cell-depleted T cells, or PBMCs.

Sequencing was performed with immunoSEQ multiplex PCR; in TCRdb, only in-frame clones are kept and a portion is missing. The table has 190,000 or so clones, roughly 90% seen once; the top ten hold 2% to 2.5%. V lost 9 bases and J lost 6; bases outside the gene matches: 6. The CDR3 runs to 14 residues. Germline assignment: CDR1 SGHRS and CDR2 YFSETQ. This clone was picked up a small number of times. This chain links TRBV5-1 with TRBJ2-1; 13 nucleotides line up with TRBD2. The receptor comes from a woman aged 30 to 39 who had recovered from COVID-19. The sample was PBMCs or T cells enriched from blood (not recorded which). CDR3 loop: CATKGLAGSNEQFF. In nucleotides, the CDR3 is TGCGCCACCAAGGGACTAGCGGGATCCAATGAGCAGTTCTTC.